The T cell receptor (beta chain) described here comes from a study of OX40 agonist ivuxolimab in advanced cancers. People who had autoimmune disease history or systemic immunosuppression were excluded. TCRdb's copy holds only in-frame clones and misses some; the assay was immunoSEQ multiplex PCR. The table shows 45,000 to 50,000 clones, with approximately 91% occurring only once. Between the trimmed V and J ends, which lost 2 bases and 3 bases, there was a span of 6 bases. The germline CDR1 and CDR2 sequences are SGHNT and YYREEE (reference sequence). The CDR3 runs 13 residues. The input for sequencing was CD4+ or CD8+ T cells sorted from blood, taken in a trial of the OX40 agonist ivuxolimab. This sequence joins TRBV5-4 and TRBJ2-1; D gene unclear. The source is an adult with an advanced solid tumor such as melanoma, head and neck, liver or kidney cancer. DNA of the CDR3: TGTGCCAGCAGCTTCGACTTCTACAATGAGCAGTTCTTC. Translated: CASSFDFYNEQFF. Combining the CDR3 with reference TRBV5-4 and TRBJ2-1 gives the whole variable domain ETGVTQSPTHLIKTRGQQVTLRCSSQSGHNTVSWYQQALGQGPQFIFQYYREEENGRGNFPPRFSGLQFPNYSSELNVNALELDDSALYLCASSFDFYNEQFFGPGTRLTVL.